This paragraph covers one T cell receptor (beta chain) sequence. The antigen remains undetermined. With baseline, cycle 4 day 1, and cycle 7 day 1 as timepoints, blood was sampled. The ends lost 0 bases at V and 6 bases at J; junction bases unmatched: 5. The CDR3 has 15 amino acids. Germline V CDR1 and CDR2: MNHNY, SVGAGI (reference sequence). This specimen belongs to a study of OX40 agonist ivuxolimab in advanced cancers. Study context: Age averaged around 54 years (range 23 to 79), and roughly 82% were male. The study, taken as a whole, reports: The CD4+ and CD8+ T cells in the blood had expanded clonally by week 6 at 0.1 to 3.0 mg/kg. In CD8+ T cells, expanded clones were on average more numerous than in CD4+.

Clones were read by immunoSEQ multiplex PCR, and TCRdb kept only the in-frame ones, dropping some. The data show some 99,000 clones, with about four fifths seen just once and approximately 1.5% held by the top ten. The input for sequencing was CD4+ or CD8+ T cells sorted from blood, taken in a trial of the OX40 agonist ivuxolimab. The clonotype comes from an adult with an advanced solid tumor such as melanoma, head and neck, liver or kidney cancer. The rearrangement joins TRBV6-6 to TRBJ2-1, with 7 bases fitting TRBD1. The CDR3 is CASSYSDAGGNEQFF. DNA for the CDR3: TGTGCCAGCAGTTACTCGGATGCAGGGGGCAATGAGCAGTTCTTC.